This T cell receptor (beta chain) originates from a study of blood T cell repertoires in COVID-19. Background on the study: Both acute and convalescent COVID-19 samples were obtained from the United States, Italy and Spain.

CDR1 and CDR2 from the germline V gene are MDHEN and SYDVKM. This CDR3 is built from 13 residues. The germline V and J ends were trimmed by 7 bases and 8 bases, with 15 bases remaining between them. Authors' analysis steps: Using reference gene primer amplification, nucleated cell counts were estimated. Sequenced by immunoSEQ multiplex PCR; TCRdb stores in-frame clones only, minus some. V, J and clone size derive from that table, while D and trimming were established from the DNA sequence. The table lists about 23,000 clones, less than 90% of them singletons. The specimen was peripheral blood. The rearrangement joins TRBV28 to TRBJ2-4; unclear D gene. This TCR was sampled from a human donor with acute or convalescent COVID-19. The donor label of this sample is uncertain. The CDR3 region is CASTLPGLDIQYF. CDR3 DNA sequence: TGTGCCAGCACCCTACCCGGGTTGGACATTCAGTACTTC.